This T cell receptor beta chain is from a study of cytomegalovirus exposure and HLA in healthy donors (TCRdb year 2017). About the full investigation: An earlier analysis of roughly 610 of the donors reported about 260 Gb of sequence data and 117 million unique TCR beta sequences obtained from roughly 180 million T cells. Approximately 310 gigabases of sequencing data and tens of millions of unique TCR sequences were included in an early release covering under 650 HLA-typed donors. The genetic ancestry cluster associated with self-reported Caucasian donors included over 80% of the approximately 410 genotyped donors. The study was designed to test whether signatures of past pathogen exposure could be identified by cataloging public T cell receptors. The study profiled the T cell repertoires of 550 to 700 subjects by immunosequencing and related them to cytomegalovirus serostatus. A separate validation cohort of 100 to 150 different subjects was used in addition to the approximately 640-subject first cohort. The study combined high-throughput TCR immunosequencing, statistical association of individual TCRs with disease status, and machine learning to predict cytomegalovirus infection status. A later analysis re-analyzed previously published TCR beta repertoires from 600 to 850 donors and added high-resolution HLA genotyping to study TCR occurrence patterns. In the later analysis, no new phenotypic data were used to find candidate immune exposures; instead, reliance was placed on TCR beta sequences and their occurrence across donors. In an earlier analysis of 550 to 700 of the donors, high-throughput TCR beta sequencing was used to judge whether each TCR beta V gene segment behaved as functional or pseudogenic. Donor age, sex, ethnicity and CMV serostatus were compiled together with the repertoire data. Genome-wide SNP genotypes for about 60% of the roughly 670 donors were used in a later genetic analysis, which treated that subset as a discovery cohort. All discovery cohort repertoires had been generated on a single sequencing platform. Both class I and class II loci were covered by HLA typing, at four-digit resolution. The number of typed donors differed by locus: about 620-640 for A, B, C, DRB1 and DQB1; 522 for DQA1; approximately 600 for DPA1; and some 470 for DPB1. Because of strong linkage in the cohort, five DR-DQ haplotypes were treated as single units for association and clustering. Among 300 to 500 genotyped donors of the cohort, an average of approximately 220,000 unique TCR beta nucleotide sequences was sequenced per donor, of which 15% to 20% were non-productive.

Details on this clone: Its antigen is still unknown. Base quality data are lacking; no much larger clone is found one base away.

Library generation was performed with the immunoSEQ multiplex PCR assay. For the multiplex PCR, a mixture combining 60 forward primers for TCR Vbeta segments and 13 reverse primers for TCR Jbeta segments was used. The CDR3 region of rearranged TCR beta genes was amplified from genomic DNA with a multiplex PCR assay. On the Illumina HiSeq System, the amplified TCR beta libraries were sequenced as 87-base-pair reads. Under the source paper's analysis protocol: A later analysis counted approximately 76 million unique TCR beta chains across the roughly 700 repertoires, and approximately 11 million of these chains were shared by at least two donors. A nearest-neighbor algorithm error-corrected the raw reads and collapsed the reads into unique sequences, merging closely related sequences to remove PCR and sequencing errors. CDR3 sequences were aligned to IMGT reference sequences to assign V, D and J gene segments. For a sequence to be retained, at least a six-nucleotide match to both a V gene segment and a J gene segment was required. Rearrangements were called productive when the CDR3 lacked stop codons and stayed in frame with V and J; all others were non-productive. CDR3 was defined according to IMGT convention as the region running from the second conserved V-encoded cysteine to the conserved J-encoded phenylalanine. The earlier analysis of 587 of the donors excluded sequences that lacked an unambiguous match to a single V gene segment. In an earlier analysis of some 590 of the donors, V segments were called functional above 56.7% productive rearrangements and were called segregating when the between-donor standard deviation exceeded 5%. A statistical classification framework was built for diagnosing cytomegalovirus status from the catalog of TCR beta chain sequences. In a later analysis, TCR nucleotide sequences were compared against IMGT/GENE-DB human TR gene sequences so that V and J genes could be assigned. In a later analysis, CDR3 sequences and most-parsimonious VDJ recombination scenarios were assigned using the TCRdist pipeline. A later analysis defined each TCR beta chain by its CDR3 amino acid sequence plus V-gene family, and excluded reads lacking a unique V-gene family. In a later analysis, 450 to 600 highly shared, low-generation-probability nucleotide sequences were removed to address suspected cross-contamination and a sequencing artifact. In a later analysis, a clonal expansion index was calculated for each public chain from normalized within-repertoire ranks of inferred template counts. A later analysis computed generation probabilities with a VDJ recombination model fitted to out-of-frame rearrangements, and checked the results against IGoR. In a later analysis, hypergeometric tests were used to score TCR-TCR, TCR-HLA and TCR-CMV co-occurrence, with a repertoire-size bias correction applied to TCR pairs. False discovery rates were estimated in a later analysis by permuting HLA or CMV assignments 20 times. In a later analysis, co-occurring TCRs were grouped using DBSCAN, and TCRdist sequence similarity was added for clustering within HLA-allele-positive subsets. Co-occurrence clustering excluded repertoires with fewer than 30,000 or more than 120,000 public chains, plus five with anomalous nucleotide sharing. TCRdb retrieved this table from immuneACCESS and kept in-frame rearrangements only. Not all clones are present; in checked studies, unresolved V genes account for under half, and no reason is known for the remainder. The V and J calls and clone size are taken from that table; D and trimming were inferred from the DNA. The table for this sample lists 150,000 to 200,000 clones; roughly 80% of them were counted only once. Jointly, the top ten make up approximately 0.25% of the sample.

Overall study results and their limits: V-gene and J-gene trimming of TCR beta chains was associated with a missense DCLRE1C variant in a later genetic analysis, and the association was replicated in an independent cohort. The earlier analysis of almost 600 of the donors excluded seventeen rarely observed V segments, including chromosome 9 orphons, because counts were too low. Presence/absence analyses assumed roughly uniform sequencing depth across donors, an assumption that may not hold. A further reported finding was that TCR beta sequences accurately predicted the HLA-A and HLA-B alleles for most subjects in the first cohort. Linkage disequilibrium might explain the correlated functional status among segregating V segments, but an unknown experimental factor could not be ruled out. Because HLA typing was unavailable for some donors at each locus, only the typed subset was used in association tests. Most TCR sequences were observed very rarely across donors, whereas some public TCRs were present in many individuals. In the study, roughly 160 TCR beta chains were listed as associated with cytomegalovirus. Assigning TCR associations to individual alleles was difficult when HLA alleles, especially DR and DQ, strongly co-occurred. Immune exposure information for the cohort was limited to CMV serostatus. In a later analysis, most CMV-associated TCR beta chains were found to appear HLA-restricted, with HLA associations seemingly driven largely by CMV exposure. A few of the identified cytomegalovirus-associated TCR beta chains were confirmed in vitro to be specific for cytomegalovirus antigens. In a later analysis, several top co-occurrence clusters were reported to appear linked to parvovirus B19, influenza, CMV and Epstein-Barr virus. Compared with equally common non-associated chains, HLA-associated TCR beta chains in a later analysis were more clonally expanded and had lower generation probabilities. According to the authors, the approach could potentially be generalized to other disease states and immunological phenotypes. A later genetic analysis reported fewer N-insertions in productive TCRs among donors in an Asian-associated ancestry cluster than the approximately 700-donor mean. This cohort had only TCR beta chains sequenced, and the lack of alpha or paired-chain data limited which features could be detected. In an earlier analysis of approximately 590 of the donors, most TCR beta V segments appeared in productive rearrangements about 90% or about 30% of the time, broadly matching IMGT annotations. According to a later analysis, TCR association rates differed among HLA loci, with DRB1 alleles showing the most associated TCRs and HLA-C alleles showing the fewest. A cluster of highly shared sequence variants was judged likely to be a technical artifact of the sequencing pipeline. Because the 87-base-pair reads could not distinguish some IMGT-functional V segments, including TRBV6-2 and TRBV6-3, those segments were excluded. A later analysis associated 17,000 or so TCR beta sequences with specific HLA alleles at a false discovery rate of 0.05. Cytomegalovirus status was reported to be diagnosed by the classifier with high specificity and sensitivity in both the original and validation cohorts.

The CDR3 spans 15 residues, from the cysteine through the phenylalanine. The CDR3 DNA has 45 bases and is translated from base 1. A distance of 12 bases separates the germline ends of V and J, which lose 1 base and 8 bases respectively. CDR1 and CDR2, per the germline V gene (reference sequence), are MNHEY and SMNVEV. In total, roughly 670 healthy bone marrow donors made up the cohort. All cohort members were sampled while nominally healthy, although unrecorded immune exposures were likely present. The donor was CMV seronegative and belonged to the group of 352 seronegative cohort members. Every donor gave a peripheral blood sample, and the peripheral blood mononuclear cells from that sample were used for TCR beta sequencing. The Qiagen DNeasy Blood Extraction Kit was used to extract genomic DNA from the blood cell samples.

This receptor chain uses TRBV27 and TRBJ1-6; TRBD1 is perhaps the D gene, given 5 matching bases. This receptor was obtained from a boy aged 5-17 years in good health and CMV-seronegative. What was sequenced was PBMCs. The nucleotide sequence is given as TGTGCCAGCAGTTTATTGGGTCCCAGGGATTCACCCCTCCACTTT. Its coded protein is CASSLLGPRDSPLHF.